The 28 T cell receptor beta chains listed next were all sequenced from one sample in a study of shared clonotypes between healthy human individuals. CD45RO-negative, CCR7-selected cells formed the naive CD8 fraction, which excluded terminally differentiated effector memory CD45RA+ cells. TCRdb's table, derived via immunoSEQ multiplex PCR, lists solely in-frame clones and lacks some. This repertoire shows hundreds of thousands of clones, roughly 96% found once; its top ten account for 0.2% to 0.25%. Sequenced input: naive CD8+ T cells sorted from blood. Every receptor here comes from a young man in good health.

To note about this clone: The identical CDR3 is also encoded by other nucleotide sequences in the sample. The chain employs TRBV9 and TRBJ2-7, with 8 bases aligning to TRBD1. CDR1 SGDLS and CDR2 YYNGEE come from the germline V gene. V lost 4 bases to trimming and J lost 3 bases; unmatched junction nucleotides: 6. The CDR3 has 14 amino acids. CDR3 DNA: TGTGCCAGCAGCCCCCGGGACAGGAGCTACGAGCAGTACTTC. Translating it yields CASSPRDRSYEQYF.

This sequence joins TRBV7-9 and TRBJ2-7; TRBD2 agrees at 10 bases. V was pared by 5 bases and J by 3 bases, with 7 bases of the junction left unmatched. The CDR3 has 15 amino acids. Germline V gene sequence: CDR1 SEHNR, CDR2 FQNEAQ (reference sequence). Here the CDR3 DNA reads TGTGCCAGCAGCCCTTCTAGCGGGAGTGTCTACGAGCAGTACTTC. Its translation: CASSPSSGSVYEQYF. The variable domain in full, completed from reference TRBV7-9 and TRBJ2-7, reads DTGVSQNPRHKITKRGQNVTFRCDPISEHNRLYWYRQTLGQGPEFLTYFQNEAQLEKSRLLSDRFSAERPKGSFSTLEIQRTEQGDSAMYLCASSPSSGSVYEQYFGPGTRLTVT.

The rearrangement uses TRBV6-5 and TRBJ2-5; 8 positions agree with TRBD2. V trimming: 4 bases; J trimming: 0 bases; junction bases outside the gene matches: 7. The CDR3 spans 16 residues. CDR1 MNHEY and CDR2 SVGAGI come from the germline V gene. The CDR3 region has the DNA TGTGCCAGCAGTTCTAGCGGGTGGGGAGACCAAGAGACCCAGTACTTC. Protein: CASSSSGWGDQETQYF.

This rearrangement joins TRBV6-6 to TRBJ1-5; D may be TRBD1 (5 bases). The CDR3 covers 15 residues. From germline, CDR1 is MNHNY and CDR2 SVGAGI (reference sequence). Trimming shortened V by 6 bases and J by 0 bases, and 12 bases separated the two germline ends. The CDR3 here is CASRDSGDSNQPQHF. Written as DNA, the CDR3 is TGTGCCAGCAGGGACTCGGGGGATAGCAATCAGCCCCAGCATTTT.

This rearrangement joins TRBV29-1 to TRBJ1-2, with 7 bases matching TRBD1. The germline CDR1 and CDR2 sequences are SQVTM and ANQGSEA. The CDR3 is made up of 16 amino acids. J was trimmed by 7 bases and V by 6 bases; bases with no gene match: 20. In DNA form, the CDR3 reads TGCAGCGTCGGATTCGAGATAACAGGGGAACACCTTGGCTACACCTTC. Translation: CSVGFEITGEHLGYTF.

The chain uses TRBV15 and TRBJ1-4; 7 bases are shared with TRBD1. V dropped 1 base and J dropped 7; count of bases not matched to a gene: 18. The CDR3 consists of 19 residues. Germline V gene lookup returns CDR1 LNHNV and CDR2 YYDKDF (reference sequence). As DNA, the CDR3 is TGTGCCACCAGCAGAGGGGGGGTTACAGGGGCCGCCCTCAGTGAAAAACTGTTTTTT. It encodes CATSRGGVTGAALSEKLFF.

This clone came up once. This chain uses TRBV28 with TRBJ2-1; possible D gene TRBD2, 5 bases. Germline-derived CDR1 and CDR2 are MDHEN and SYDVKM. CDR3 length equals 16 residues. V was shortened by 4 bases and J by 0 bases, with 13 bases between the two germline ends. This CDR3 reads CASSYLSGYSYNEQFF. CDR3 nucleotides: TGTGCCAGCAGTTACTTAAGCGGTTACTCCTACAATGAGCAGTTCTTC.

In its sample, this clone was seen once. Other DNA variants within this sample encode the same CDR3. This chain joins TRBV7-9 and TRBJ2-7, with 10 bases fitting TRBD1. The CDR3 spans 14 residues. The V gene end was trimmed by 6 bases and the J gene end by 3 bases; junction bases not matched to a gene: 5. CDR1 and CDR2 from the germline V gene are SEHNR and FQNEAQ (reference sequence). This CDR3 is CASSHRDRGYEQYF. The CDR3 DNA reads TGTGCCAGCAGTCACCGGGACAGGGGCTACGAGCAGTACTTC.

The CDR3, as DNA: TGTGCCACCAGCAGGGACGGGGGAAGTGAAAAACTGTTTTTT. Translation: CATSRDGGSEKLFF. V usage is TRBV15 and J usage is TRBJ1-4; weak D call: TRBD1 (5 bases). Per germline, CDR1 LNHNV and CDR2 YYDKDF (reference sequence). This CDR3 contains 14 residues. V gave up 3 bases and J gave up 7 bases, with 12 bases separating them.

The V gene is TRBV28, the J gene TRBJ2-1, with 13 positions matching TRBD2. The V gene's germline CDR1 is MDHEN and CDR2 SYDVKM. V was clipped by 5 bases and J by 9 bases; unmatched bases: 7. The CDR3 extends over 15 amino acids. CDR3 protein: CASSRTSGRGSEQFF. The CDR3 DNA is TGTGCCAGCAGTAGGACTAGCGGGAGAGGTAGTGAGCAGTTCTTC.

The V and J genes are TRBV9 and TRBJ2-2, with 10 bases matching TRBD1. J lost 1 base, V lost 1 base, and 4 bases had no gene match. The CDR3 is made up of 17 amino acids. From germline, CDR1 is SGDLS and CDR2 YYNGEE. This CDR3 is CASSVHRDRGNTGELFF. CDR3 DNA: TGTGCCAGCAGCGTACACCGGGACAGGGGGAACACCGGGGAGCTGTTTTTT.

The chain carries TRBV9 and TRBJ2-3; TRBD2 matches 8 bases. This CDR3 is 16 amino acids long. V shed 4 bases and J 4 bases; nucleotides not matched to a gene: 11. CDR1 is SGDLS, CDR2 YYNGEE, per germline. The CDR3, as DNA: TGTGCCAGCAGCAAAAAAGCGGGAGTGATTCCAGATACGCAGTATTTT. It translates to CASSKKAGVIPDTQYF.

V and J are TRBV7-9 and TRBJ2-7; 10 bases fit TRBD2. The CDR3 sequence is 15 residues long. Germline lookup yields CDR1 SEHNR and CDR2 FQNEAQ (reference sequence). Trimming at V came to 5 bases and at J to 4 bases, leaving 8 bases not matched to a gene. Here the CDR3 DNA reads TGTGCCAGCAGCGGCGACCTAGCGGGAGTTTACGAGCAGTACTTC. Residues: CASSGDLAGVYEQYF. Full variable domain (missing parts from reference TRBV7-9 and TRBJ2-7): DTGVSQNPRHKITKRGQNVTFRCDPISEHNRLYWYRQTLGQGPEFLTYFQNEAQLEKSRLLSDRFSAERPKGSFSTLEIQRTEQGDSAMYLCASSGDLAGVYEQYFGPGTRLTVT.

J is TRBJ1-1 and V is TRBV7-9; maybe TRBD1 (6 bases). Germline CDR1 reads SEHNR; CDR2 reads FQNEAQ (reference sequence). The CDR3 is made up of 14 amino acids. V lost 6 bases to trimming and J lost 3 bases, with 14 bases between them. This chain's CDR3 is CASSSEGVDTEAFF. The CDR3 region has the DNA TGTGCCAGCAGTTCCGAGGGGGTGGACACTGAAGCTTTCTTT.

The chain links TRBV11-2 to TRBJ2-1, with D possibly called TRBD1 or TRBD2 (5 bases each). CDR3 length: 14 residues. CDR1 is SGHAT, CDR2 FQNNGV, per germline. V lost 2 bases and J 8 bases, leaving 13 bases between the germline ends. CDR3 in DNA: TGTGCCAGCAGCTTAACTAGGCAGGGTCATGAGCAGTTCTTC. It codes for CASSLTRQGHEQFF.

This chain joins TRBV30 and TRBJ1-2, with 10 bases matching TRBD1. This CDR3 region has 13 residues. V was clipped by 5 bases and J by 4 bases; unmatched bases: 4. The germline gives CDR1 GTSNPN, CDR2 SVGIG (reference sequence). The DNA of the CDR3 is TGTGCCTGGTGGACAGGGGGTGGCTATGGCTACACCTTC. Encoded protein: CAWWTGGGYGYTF.

The chain has TRBV5-1 and TRBJ2-7, with 10 bases identical to TRBD2. The CDR3 contains 16 residues. J lost 0 bases, V lost 1 base, and 4 bases had no gene match. From germline, CDR1 is SGHRS and CDR2 YFSETQ. CDR3 sequence reads: CASSLKSGRDSYEQYF. Here the CDR3 DNA reads TGCGCCAGCAGCTTGAAGAGCGGGAGGGACTCCTACGAGCAGTACTTC.

CDR3 DNA sequence: TGTGCCAGCAGCGTGGCCGGGACAGGGATAGCTGAAGCTTTCTTT. It is translated as CASSVAGTGIAEAFF. V and J are TRBV9 and TRBJ1-1, with 9 bases matching TRBD1. Germline values: CDR1 SGDLS, CDR2 YYNGEE. CDR3 length: 15 amino acids. Trimming at V came to 2 bases and at J to 6 bases, leaving 8 bases not matched to a gene.

The chain recombines TRBV6-6 with TRBJ2-3; 9 positions match TRBD2. J lost 1 base, V lost 2 bases, and 1 base had no gene match. The CDR3 length is 15 residues. Germline V gives CDR1 MNHNY, CDR2 SVGAGI (reference sequence). CDR3 protein: CASSYRLAGTDTQYF. The CDR3 bases are TGTGCCAGCAGTTACCGACTAGCGGGCACAGATACGCAGTATTTT.

The chain employs TRBV18 and TRBJ2-1, with TRBD1 matching 12 bases. The length of the CDR3 is 17 residues. V trimming: 3 bases; J trimming: 10 bases; junction bases outside the gene matches: 13. CDR1 is KGHSH, CDR2 LQKENI, per germline. The CDR3 DNA sequence: TGTGCCAGCTCACCTACTCCGGGACAGGGGGCTTTTGGCGAGCAGTTCTTC. Translating gives CASSPTPGQGAFGEQFF.

The chain has TRBV6-1 and TRBJ2-5; possible D gene TRBD2, 7 bases. Trimming removed 2 bases from V and 0 bases from J, with 16 bases in between. CDR3 size: 17 residues. The germline V gene has CDR1 MNHNS and CDR2 SASEGT. The CDR3 loop reads CASSEMAGEGNQETQYF. DNA of the CDR3: TGTGCCAGCAGTGAAATGGCAGGGGAGGGCAACCAAGAGACCCAGTACTTC.

Comments on this clone: Other DNA sequences within the sample encode an identical CDR3. V gene TRBV6-5 combines with J gene TRBJ2-7, with a possible D match to TRBD2 (6 bases). Trimming stripped 0 bases from V and 3 bases from J, with 9 bases between. The CDR3 is 14 amino acids. CDR1 and CDR2 (germline): MNHEY, SVGAGI. The CDR3, as DNA: TGTGCCAGCAGTTACTCGGGGGGAGACTACGAGCAGTACTTC. It specifies CASSYSGGDYEQYF.

This clone came up once. CDR3 in DNA: TGCGCCAGCAGCCAAGAAGCAGGGCTGAACACTGAAGCTTTCTTT. Its protein is CASSQEAGLNTEAFF. The chain uses TRBV4-3 and TRBJ1-1, with TRBD1 as a possible D gene (5 bases). The ends were cut back, 0 bases at V and 0 bases at J, with 8 bases in the middle. CDR3 length: 15 residues. Germline V lookup: CDR1 LGHNA, CDR2 YSLEER.

The chain recombines TRBV7-6 with TRBJ2-7; D may be TRBD1 (5 bases). V shed 0 bases and J shed 3 bases, with 6 bases lying between them. Germline CDR1 SGHVS, CDR2 FNYEAQ. The CDR3 spans 13 residues. The CDR3 protein is CASSLATGYEQYF. DNA for the CDR3: TGTGCCAGCAGCTTAGCTACAGGCTACGAGCAGTACTTC.

The chain is built from TRBV11-2 and TRBJ2-3; D unresolved. The germline V gene encodes CDR1 SGHAT and CDR2 FQNNGV. CDR3 length: 12 amino acids. Trimming cost V 3 bases and J 5 bases, with 6 bases left between them. This CDR3 is CASSFFQDTQYF. The CDR3 DNA follows: TGTGCCAGCAGCTTCTTCCAAGATACGCAGTATTTT.

The chain uses TRBV11-2 and TRBJ2-7; 10 bases align to TRBD2. CDR3 length: 14 residues. The J segment lost 6 bases and the V segment lost 5 bases, leaving 7 bases of the junction unmatched. Germline-derived CDR1 and CDR2 are SGHAT and FQNNGV. This CDR3 reads CASSNRLAGREQYF. The CDR3 DNA sequence: TGTGCCAGCAGCAACCGACTAGCGGGTCGCGAGCAGTACTTC. Full variable domain (outside the CDR3, taken from reference TRBV11-2 and TRBJ2-7): EAGVAQSPRYKIIEKRQSVAFWCNPISGHATLYWYQQILGQGPKLLIQFQNNGVVDDSQLPKDRFSAERLKGVDSTLKIQPAKLEDSAVYLCASSNRLAGREQYFGPGTRLTVT.

The rearrangement uses TRBV16 and TRBJ1-5; D perhaps matches TRBD1 (5 bases). Germline V lookup: CDR1 KGHSY, CDR2 FQNENV. The CDR3 is made up of 16 amino acids. Trimming took off 1 base at V and 3 bases at J, with 13 bases between the two ends. As DNA, the CDR3 is TGTGCCAGCAGCCAATATCCCGGGACCCTCAATCAGCCCCAGCATTTT. This gives the protein CASSQYPGTLNQPQHF.

The chain joins TRBV28 to TRBJ2-5; D not certain. This CDR3 has 14 residues. V was cut by 6 bases and J by 4 bases, with 15 bases left in between. Germline-derived CDR1 and CDR2 are MDHEN and SYDVKM. Here the CDR3 reads CASRQQRVGETQYF. The CDR3 coding sequence is TGTGCCAGCAGGCAACAACGGGTCGGAGAGACCCAGTACTTC.